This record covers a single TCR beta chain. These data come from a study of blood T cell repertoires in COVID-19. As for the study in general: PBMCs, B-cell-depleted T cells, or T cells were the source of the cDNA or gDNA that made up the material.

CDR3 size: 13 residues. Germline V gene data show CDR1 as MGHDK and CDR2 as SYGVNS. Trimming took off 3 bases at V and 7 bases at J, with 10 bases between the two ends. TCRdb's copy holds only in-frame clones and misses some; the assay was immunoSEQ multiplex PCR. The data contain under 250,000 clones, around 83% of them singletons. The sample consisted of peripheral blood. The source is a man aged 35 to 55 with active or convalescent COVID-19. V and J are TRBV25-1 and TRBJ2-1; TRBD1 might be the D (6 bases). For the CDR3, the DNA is TGTGCCAGCAGTGACACAGGGCGTAATGAGCAGTTCTTC. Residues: CASSDTGRNEQFF.